The clone carrying this TCR beta chain has a handful of counts. Its specificity is not known. Assay: immunoSEQ multiplex PCR; the TCRdb copy retains only in-frame clones and omits some. The sample contains around 30,000 clones, about four fifths of which appear only once. Germline lookup yields CDR1 MNHNS and CDR2 SASEGT. The V segment lost 6 bases and the J segment 0 bases; nucleotides outside the gene matches: 0. This CDR3 spans 15 amino acids. The record originates from a study of Tregs in tolerant kidney transplant recipients. The wider study: Sorting of CD4+CD25+CD127- cells followed roughly three-day belatacept mixed lymphocyte reactions, sometimes with approximately five-day graft donor restimulation. The study, taken as a whole, reports: Biological reproducibility was not directly addressed, but technical replication error appeared minimal. The most relevant donor-specific Treg TCRbeta repertoire apparently came from expansion with activated donor B cells.

Sequences were obtained from Tregs from blood cultured with allogeneic cells. This TCR came from a human donor in good health. The chain combines TRBV6-1 with TRBJ2-2, with 11 bases aligning to TRBD2. Here the CDR3 DNA reads TGTGCCAGCAGACTAGCGGGAGCGAACACCGGGGAGCTGTTTTTT. The encoded protein is CASRLAGANTGELFF.